One and the same sample provided the 22 T cell receptor beta chains below, sequenced in a study of siplizumab effects on memory and regulatory T cells. Sequenced by immunoSEQ multiplex PCR; TCRdb stores in-frame clones only, minus some. The sample consists of over 90,000 clones, 92% of them appearing once. Sequenced material: CD4+ T cells sorted from blood. The receptors were sampled from a human donor in good health.

J is TRBJ1-5 and V is TRBV4-1; tentatively, D is TRBD1 (6 bases). V lost 4 bases to trimming and J lost 0 bases, with 7 bases between them. The CDR3 is 14 amino acids. Germline assignment: CDR1 MGHRA and CDR2 YSYEKL. The CDR3 bases are TGCGCCAGCAGCCTAGGGGGTAGCAATCAGCCCCAGCATTTT. It specifies CASSLGGSNQPQHF.

The CDR3 loop reads CASSILLAGEDEQFF. The CDR3 DNA follows: TGTGCCAGCAGCATCCTATTAGCGGGGGAGGATGAGCAGTTCTTC. This chain uses TRBV9 with TRBJ2-1, with 9 bases identical to TRBD2. CDR3 size: 15 residues. Germline CDR1 and CDR2: SGDLS and YYNGEE. J was trimmed by 8 bases and V by 4 bases; bases with no gene match: 10.

This rearrangement joins TRBV27 to TRBJ2-1, with D possibly TRBD2 on 6 matching bases. Germline V gene lookup returns CDR1 MNHEY and CDR2 SMNVEV (reference sequence). The germline V and J ends were trimmed by 8 bases and 9 bases, with 23 bases remaining between them. CDR3 length equals 15 residues. The CDR3 is CASSPLALLVGEQFF. In DNA, the CDR3 is TGTGCCAGCTCCCCACTAGCCCTTCTAGTGGGTGAGCAGTTCTTC.

The chain is built from TRBV28 and TRBJ2-7; 10 bases map to TRBD2. Germline V CDR1 and CDR2: MDHEN, SYDVKM. V shed 7 bases and J 2 bases; nucleotides not matched to a gene: 5. The CDR3 consists of 14 residues. CDR3 sequence: CASIGAGGPYEQYF. The CDR3 region has the DNA TGTGCCAGCATTGGAGCGGGAGGGCCCTACGAGCAGTACTTC.

The gene calls are TRBV6-6 and TRBJ2-3, with D unclear. CDR1 and CDR2 (germline): MNHNY, SVGAGI (reference sequence). This CDR3 contains 14 residues. V lost 0 bases and J lost 2, with 6 bases in between. DNA of the CDR3: TGTGCCAGCAGTTACTCAGGCCCCACAGATACGCAGTATTTT. Translating gives CASSYSGPTDTQYF.

This clone was recorded only once. This chain connects TRBV10-1 to TRBJ1-5; maybe TRBD1 (5 bases). V was shortened by 8 bases and J by 3 bases, with 17 bases between the two germline ends. This CDR3 has 15 amino acids. The V gene's germline CDR1 is WNHNN and CDR2 SYGVQD (reference sequence). CDR3 sequence (DNA): TGCGCCAGCGGAGGAAAGTGTGGGGCCAATCAGCCCCAGCATTTT. Residues: CASGGKCGANQPQHF.

V usage is TRBV5-1 and J usage is TRBJ2-5; TRBD1 aligns across 8 bases. The CDR3 is made up of 16 amino acids. J was trimmed by 2 bases and V by 0 bases; bases with no gene match: 6. Germline V gene lookup returns CDR1 SGHRS and CDR2 YFSETQ. The CDR3 DNA follows: TGCGCCAGCAGCTTGGCCTCTACAGGGGGACAAGAGACCCAGTACTTC. Translation gives CASSLASTGGQETQYF.

This clone was found once. This chain links TRBV7-2 with TRBJ2-7; 7 nucleotides agree with TRBD1. Germline V lookup: CDR1 SGHTA, CDR2 FQGNSA. The CDR3 is 12 amino acids. The junction had 1 base not matched to a gene; V was cut back by 5 bases and J by 3 bases. The CDR3 region is CASSRQGYEQYF. CDR3 DNA sequence: TGTGCCAGCAGCCGACAGGGCTACGAGCAGTACTTC.

The chain joins TRBV7-8 to TRBJ2-2, with 7 bases lining up with TRBD1. V trimming: 4 bases; J trimming: 4 bases; junction bases outside the gene matches: 6. Per germline, CDR1 SGHVS and CDR2 FQNEAQ. The CDR3 sequence is 15 residues long. CDR3: CASSSRDRSTGELFF. CDR3 nucleotide sequence: TGTGCCAGCAGCTCAAGGGACAGATCCACCGGGGAGCTGTTTTTT.

V gene TRBV10-1 combines with J gene TRBJ1-1; D is undetermined. This CDR3 has 13 residues. V was cut by 8 bases and J by 0 bases, with 10 bases left in between. The V gene's germline CDR1 is WNHNN and CDR2 SYGVQD (reference sequence). The CDR3 loop is CASQQHMNTEAFF. CDR3 nucleotide sequence: TGCGCCAGCCAACAGCACATGAACACTGAAGCTTTCTTT.

This clone was detected once. The rearrangement uses TRBV5-5 and TRBJ2-3; no clear D gene. Trimming shortened V by 1 base and J by 1 base, and 10 bases separated the two germline ends. The CDR3 is made up of 15 amino acids. Germline V gives CDR1 SGHKS, CDR2 YYEKEE (reference sequence). This CDR3 reads CASSLSPSRTDTQYF. The CDR3 DNA is TGTGCCAGCAGCTTGAGTCCATCTCGCACAGATACGCAGTATTTT. The whole variable domain, filled in from reference TRBV5-5 and TRBJ2-3, reads DAGVTQSPTHLIKTRGQQVTLRCSPISGHKSVSWYQQVLGQGPQFIFQYYEKEERGRGNFPDRFSARQFPNYSSELNVNALLLGDSALYLCASSLSPSRTDTQYFGPGTRLTVL.

This clone was recorded a few times. V is TRBV5-8 and J is TRBJ2-7; D is possibly TRBD1 (6 bases). With 6 bases removed from V and 3 bases from J, the gap between germline ends came to 7 bases. The CDR3 contains 11 residues. Germline CDR1 SGHTS, CDR2 YDEGEE. The chain's CDR3 is CASTQGYEQYF. The CDR3 DNA sequence: TGTGCCAGCACACAGGGCTACGAGCAGTACTTC. The full variable domain, rest sourced from reference TRBV5-8 and TRBJ2-7, is EAGVTQSPTHLIKTRGQQATLRCSPISGHTSVYWYQQALGLGLQFLLWYDEGEERNRGNFPPRFSGRQFPNYSSELNVNALELEDSALYLCASTQGYEQYFGPGTRLTVT.

This clone was observed once. The rearrangement uses TRBV11-2 and TRBJ1-1; D is unclear. This CDR3 is 13 amino acids long. The V end lost 5 bases, the J end lost 4 bases, and 11 bases lay between the germline ends. Germline V CDR1 and CDR2: SGHAT, FQNNGV. The CDR3 DNA sequence: TGTGCCAGCAGCCCGCCGGCGCGCACTGAAGCTTTCTTT. As protein: CASSPPARTEAFF. The complete variable domain, with remaining parts taken from reference TRBV11-2 and TRBJ1-1, reads EAGVAQSPRYKIIEKRQSVAFWCNPISGHATLYWYQQILGQGPKLLIQFQNNGVVDDSQLPKDRFSAERLKGVDSTLKIQPAKLEDSAVYLCASSPPARTEAFFGQGTRLTVV.

V usage is TRBV9 and J usage is TRBJ2-1; TRBD2 aligns across 10 bases. The J segment lost 1 base and the V segment lost 3 bases, leaving 4 bases of the junction unmatched. Germline CDR1 reads SGDLS; CDR2 reads YYNGEE. This CDR3 is built from 16 residues. Here the CDR3 DNA reads TGTGCCAGCAGCGGGACTAGCGGTTATTCCTACAATGAGCAGTTCTTC. Protein sequence: CASSGTSGYSYNEQFF.

V is TRBV5-1 and J is TRBJ2-3, with TRBD1 matching over 9 bases. Germline CDR1 SGHRS, CDR2 YFSETQ. The J segment lost 3 bases and the V segment lost 5 bases, leaving 7 bases of the junction unmatched. The length of the CDR3 is 15 residues. The DNA for the CDR3 is TGCGCCAGCAGGACCGGGACAGGGTCGACAGATACGCAGTATTTT. Protein product: CASRTGTGSTDTQYF.

This clone was observed a handful of times. The chain employs TRBV7-9 and TRBJ1-5, with unresolved D. Germline V CDR1 and CDR2: SEHNR, FQNEAQ (reference sequence). The CDR3 totals 14 residues. V shed 3 bases and J shed 5 bases, with 11 bases lying between them. CDR3 in amino acids: CASSLAGLDQPQHF. Written as DNA, the CDR3 is TGTGCCAGCAGCTTGGCGGGGTTAGATCAGCCCCAGCATTTT.

This chain uses TRBV5-1 with TRBJ2-7; TRBD2 agrees at 7 bases. The CDR3 is 13 residues long. Germline V gives CDR1 SGHRS, CDR2 YFSETQ. Losses at the gene ends were 4 bases for V and 6 bases for J; bases not matched to a gene: 7. CDR3 bases: TGCGCCAGCAGCGGCGGCGGGAGTAGCGAGCAGTACTTC. This translates into CASSGGGSSEQYF.

The CDR3 reads CASRPSQGPQHF. The CDR3 nucleotides read TGTGCCAGCAGGCCGTCTCAAGGGCCCCAGCATTTT. The chain couples TRBV6-5 to TRBJ1-5; no reliable D call. CDR1 and CDR2 (germline): MNHEY, SVGAGI. Trimming removed 6 bases at V and 9 bases at J, with 12 bases between. This CDR3 is 12 amino acids long.

The chain employs TRBV14 and TRBJ1-1; no clear D. Trimming stripped 2 bases from V and 4 bases from J, with 14 bases between. Germline V CDR1 and CDR2: SGHDN, FVKESK. The CDR3 totals 15 residues. CDR3 region: CASSQLIKPGTEAFF. CDR3 coding DNA: TGTGCCAGCAGCCAACTAATTAAACCAGGCACTGAAGCTTTCTTT. Supplemented by reference TRBV14 and TRBJ1-1, the full variable domain reads EAGVTQFPSHSVIEKGQTVTLRCDPISGHDNLYWYRRVMGKEIKFLLHFVKESKQDESGMPNNRFLAERTGGTYSTLKVQPAELEDSGVYFCASSQLIKPGTEAFFGQGTRLTVV.

V is TRBV9 and J is TRBJ2-6, with TRBD1 matching 7 bases. The CDR3 runs 17 residues. With 0 bases clipped from V and 4 bases from J, the junction kept 7 bases outside the gene matches. Germline assignment: CDR1 SGDLS and CDR2 YYNGEE. CDR3 DNA sequence: TGTGCCAGCAGCGTAGTGGACAGGCTTCGGGGGGCCAACGTCCTGACTTTC. Residues: CASSVVDRLRGANVLTF.

This clone was seen only once. The chain employs TRBV5-1 and TRBJ1-4; 11 positions match TRBD1. This CDR3 has 15 amino acids. V lost 4 bases, J lost 11 bases, and 10 bases stayed unmatched. Germline CDR1 is SGHRS and CDR2 is YFSETQ. The CDR3 loop reads CASSDGGTGGEKLFF. In nucleotides, the CDR3 is TGCGCCAGCAGCGATGGTGGGACAGGGGGAGAGAAACTGTTTTTT.

This clone was seen once. The V gene is TRBV14, the J gene TRBJ1-2; the D is unclear. The V and J ends lost 0 bases and 2 bases respectively, with 13 bases between them. Germline CDR1 SGHDN, CDR2 FVKESK. This CDR3 comprises 16 residues. CDR3 sequence reads: CASSQDFGVLNYGYTF. In nucleotides, the CDR3 is TGTGCCAGCAGCCAAGATTTCGGGGTTCTGAACTATGGCTACACCTTC.